The 23 T cell receptor beta chains below come from one sample, sequenced in a study of a mutant IDH1 vaccine in newly diagnosed glioma. Specified time point: baseline, week 1 (first vaccination visit). Treatment reported: pre-vaccination baseline after standard-of-care therapy. Data came from immunoSEQ multiplex PCR; TCRdb stores just in-frame clones and leaves some out. The table records roughly 50,000 clones, roughly 80% of them present only once. Source: PBMCs, taken from a glioma patient treated with radiotherapy, temozolomide or both. These receptors were collected from a man aged 18 to 30 with glioma.

The chain carries TRBV6-5 and TRBJ1-1; no reliable D call. CDR1 MNHEY and CDR2 SVGAGI come from the germline V gene. V lost 7 bases and J lost 10, with 13 bases in between. CDR3 length: 11 residues. CDR3 loop: CASNNFRRAFF. The CDR3 bases are TGTGCCAGCAATAACTTCAGAAGAGCTTTCTTT.

This chain links TRBV11-2 with TRBJ2-2, with a possible D match to TRBD1 (5 bases). This CDR3 spans 15 amino acids. Germline CDR1 and CDR2: SGHAT and FQNNGV. V was trimmed by 4 bases and J by 6 bases, leaving 15 bases between them. The CDR3 DNA sequence: TGTGCCAGCAGCTCACTCAGGGTAAACTCCGGGGAGCTGTTTTTT. This translates into CASSSLRVNSGELFF.

The rearrangement uses TRBV5-1 and TRBJ2-5; 7 bases map to TRBD2. The V and J ends lost 4 bases and 5 bases, in that order; junction bases with no gene match: 11. Germline V gene data show CDR1 as SGHRS and CDR2 as YFSETQ. This CDR3 contains 15 residues. This chain's CDR3 is CASSLAAPSRETQYF. The CDR3 nucleotides are TGCGCCAGCAGCCTAGCGGCCCCGAGTCGGGAGACCCAGTACTTC.

The sample holds a few counts of this clone. The CDR3 is CASSSGQRNTEAFF. Here the CDR3 DNA reads TGTGCCAGTAGTTCGGGACAGAGGAACACTGAAGCTTTCTTT. The chain links TRBV19 to TRBJ1-1, with 7 bases fitting TRBD1. CDR1 is LNHDA, CDR2 SQIVND, per germline (reference sequence). CDR3 length equals 14 residues. V was pared by 5 bases and J by 1 base, with 4 bases of the junction left unmatched. Variable domain in full (rest from reference TRBV19 and TRBJ1-1): DGGITQSPKYLFRKEGQNVTLSCEQNLNHDAMYWYRQDPGQGLRLIYYSQIVNDFQKGDIAEGYSVSREKKESFPLTVTSAQKNPTAFYLCASSSGQRNTEAFFGQGTRLTVV.

This sequence joins TRBV29-1 and TRBJ2-1; D is perhaps TRBD2 (7 bases). Germline loops: CDR1 SQVTM, CDR2 ANQGSEA. CDR3 length: 12 residues. Trimming took off 8 bases at V and 9 bases at J, with 17 bases between the two ends. This CDR3 is CSHRGGRSEQFF. The CDR3 nucleotides are TGCAGCCATAGGGGGGGACGAAGTGAGCAGTTCTTC.

V usage is TRBV4-3 and J usage is TRBJ2-3, with a possible D match to TRBD1 (5 bases). Germline CDR1 and CDR2: LGHNA and YSLEER. The CDR3 consists of 13 residues. The V gene lost 4 bases and the J gene lost 4 bases, with 9 bases spanning the gap. The CDR3 region has the DNA TGCGCCAGCAGCCCCAGGGTGGCAGATACGCAGTATTTT. Its protein is CASSPRVADTQYF.

The V call is TRBV19, the J call TRBJ1-5; D not resolved. The germline V gene encodes CDR1 LNHDA and CDR2 SQIVND (reference sequence). V was pared by 6 bases and J by 2 bases, with 14 bases between. The CDR3 runs to 15 residues. CDR3 loop: CASRAAAHGNQPQHF. The CDR3 DNA follows: TGTGCCAGTAGAGCAGCGGCACATGGCAATCAGCCCCAGCATTTT.

This rearrangement joins TRBV6-1 to TRBJ1-2; D gene ambiguous. The CDR3 is 13 residues long. Germline V lookup: CDR1 MNHNS, CDR2 SASEGT. Deletions cut 2 bases from V and 6 bases from J, with 10 bases between. The CDR3 sequence: CASSERRADGYTF. In DNA, the CDR3 is TGTGCCAGCAGTGAACGGAGGGCCGATGGCTACACCTTC.

J is TRBJ1-2 and V is TRBV7-9, with 10 bases lining up with TRBD1. The ends lost 1 base at V and 2 bases at J; junction bases unmatched: 10. Germline CDR1 reads SEHNR; CDR2 reads FQNEAQ (reference sequence). The CDR3 runs 18 residues. DNA of the CDR3: TGTGCCAGCAGCTTAGTCGGTCCGGGGACAGGGGCGAACTATGGCTACACCTTC. Encoded protein: CASSLVGPGTGANYGYTF.

The CDR3 sequence is CASSFYAEPNYGYTF. For the CDR3, the DNA is TGCGCCAGCAGCTTCTACGCCGAACCTAACTATGGCTACACCTTC. The rearrangement links TRBV5-1 to TRBJ1-2; D is ambiguous. Germline V CDR1 and CDR2: SGHRS, YFSETQ. The germline V and J ends were trimmed by 2 bases and 0 bases, with 11 bases remaining between them. CDR3 length: 15 amino acids.

The chain carries TRBV25-1 and TRBJ1-1; D unresolved. The CDR3 covers 15 residues. Trimming left V 2 bases short and J 0 bases short, with 10 bases between. Germline assignment: CDR1 MGHDK and CDR2 SYGVNS. CDR3 in amino acids: CASSELSGVNTEAFF. Written as DNA, the CDR3 is TGTGCCAGCAGTGAACTCTCCGGAGTGAACACTGAAGCTTTCTTT.

This chain links TRBV29-1 with TRBJ2-5; D is unclear. V was pared by 5 bases and J by 1 base, with 8 bases between. The length of the CDR3 is 12 residues. CDR1 and CDR2 from the germline V gene are SQVTM and ANQGSEA. The CDR3 here is CSVNGFQETQYF. The CDR3 DNA follows: TGCAGCGTTAACGGGTTCCAAGAGACCCAGTACTTC.

This clone was detected only once. CDR3 DNA: TGTGCCACGAGAGGGACAGGGAGTTTATATGGCTACACCTTC. Its protein product is CATRGTGSLYGYTF. This chain connects TRBV19 to TRBJ1-2, with 9 nucleotides matching TRBD1. This CDR3 has 14 amino acids. The trim removed 10 bases at V and 5 bases at J, leaving 11 bases unmatched. Germline CDR1 reads LNHDA; CDR2 reads SQIVND (reference sequence).

The chain has TRBV2 and TRBJ1-5; 8 nucleotides agree with TRBD1. Germline values: CDR1 SNHLY, CDR2 FYNNEI. The V gene end was trimmed by 6 bases and the J gene end by 3 bases; junction bases not matched to a gene: 4. This CDR3 is built from 14 residues. The CDR3 region has the DNA TGTGCCAGCAGCCGGGACAGGAACAATCAGCCCCAGCATTTT. Amino acid sequence: CASSRDRNNQPQHF.

V and J are TRBV29-1 and TRBJ2-3; possibly TRBD1 for D (6 bases). The CDR3 extends over 15 amino acids. The germline CDR1 and CDR2 sequences are SQVTM and ANQGSEA. Deletions cut 8 bases from V and 3 bases from J, with 21 bases between. CDR3 amino acids: CSTLPTGLDTDTQYF. The DNA of the CDR3 is TGCAGCACCTTGCCAACAGGGCTTGATACAGATACGCAGTATTTT.

This chain uses TRBV7-2 with TRBJ1-1, with a tentative D call TRBD1 (6 bases). Trimming shortened V by 4 bases and J by 5 bases, and 14 bases separated the two germline ends. The CDR3 is 14 residues long. Germline V lookup: CDR1 SGHTA, CDR2 FQGNSA. The CDR3, as DNA: TGTGCCAGCAGCTCCAGCTCCGGGACAACTGAAGCTTTCTTT. This gives the protein CASSSSSGTTEAFF.

The chain is built from TRBV5-8 and TRBJ1-1; the D gene is possibly TRBD1 (5 bases). Germline V gene data show CDR1 as SGHTS and CDR2 as YDEGEE. The CDR3 is 13 residues long. Trimming removed 2 bases at V and 4 bases at J, with 9 bases between. DNA of the CDR3: TGTGCCAGCAGCTTACCAGGGAGCACTGAAGCTTTCTTT. It is translated as CASSLPGSTEAFF.

The chain is built from TRBV5-1 and TRBJ1-2, with 9 bases that match TRBD1. The CDR3 loop spans 13 amino acids. CDR1 is SGHRS, CDR2 YFSETQ, per germline. Unmatched junction bases numbered 11, after V lost 4 bases and J lost 13 bases. DNA of the CDR3: TGCGCCAGCAGCCCGCAGGGACAGGGTCACTGCACCTTC. It encodes CASSPQGQGHCTF.

This clone was found a few times. The rearrangement joins TRBV7-3 to TRBJ2-5; no reliable D call. V shed 6 bases and J shed 5 bases, with 19 bases lying between them. Looked up from germline, CDR1 is SGHTA and CDR2 is FQGTGA. The CDR3 spans 15 residues. The CDR3 sequence is CASSHGETGKETQYF. CDR3 in DNA: TGTGCCAGCAGTCATGGAGAGACTGGGAAGGAGACCCAGTACTTC.

This clone was counted a few times. This rearrangement joins TRBV23-1 to TRBJ1-1; TRBD1 agrees at 8 bases. TRBV23-1 is known as an ORF, though its function is uncertain. The ends lost 6 bases at V and 1 base at J; junction bases unmatched: 1. This CDR3 comprises 13 residues. The CDR3 DNA sequence: TGCGCCAGCAGACAGGGGGAGAACACTGAAGCTTTCTTT. Translated, it gives CASRQGENTEAFF.

The CDR3 loop is CAISESVGPFPQHF. The CDR3 DNA reads TGTGCCATCAGTGAGTCAGTAGGGCCTTTTCCCCAGCATTTT. The chain has TRBV10-3 and TRBJ1-5, with D uncertain. CDR3 length: 14 amino acids. V dropped 0 bases and J dropped 10 bases, with 13 bases sitting between them. Germline CDR1 reads ENHRY; CDR2 reads SYGVKD.

This clone was found once. This chain connects TRBV5-1 to TRBJ1-3; 9 nucleotides agree with TRBD1. Germline CDR1 SGHRS, CDR2 YFSETQ. With V trimmed by 4 bases and J by 0 bases, 5 bases remained unmatched. The CDR3 totals 16 residues. In DNA, the CDR3 is TGCGCCAGCAGCCCGGGACAGGGCCGCTCTGGAAACACCATATATTTT. Translation: CASSPGQGRSGNTIYF. Looking up the rest from reference TRBV5-1 and TRBJ1-3 gives the full variable domain: KAGVTQTPRYLIKTRGQQVTLSCSPISGHRSVSWYQQTPGQGLQFLFEYFSETQRNKGNFPGRFSGRQFSNSRSEMNVSTLELGDSALYLCASSPGQGRSGNTIYFGEGSWLTVV.

The chain links TRBV2 to TRBJ1-3; D is unclear. Trimming stripped 4 bases from V and 0 bases from J, with 4 bases between. Germline CDR1 SNHLY, CDR2 FYNNEI. The CDR3 totals 13 residues. The CDR3 region is CASSVGSGNTIYF. Written as DNA, the CDR3 is TGTGCCAGCAGTGTTGGCTCTGGAAACACCATATATTTT.